The clone carrying this T cell receptor beta chain was detected ten times or more. Antigen: not known. These data come from a study of cytomegalovirus exposure and HLA in healthy donors. Points from the study as a whole: V- and J-gene trimming in TCR beta was tied to a missense DCLRE1C variant by an analysis performed later. In vitro testing confirmed a few CMV-associated chains as specific for CMV antigens. No immune exposure information besides CMV serostatus was available.

Primers: 60 Vbeta forward and 13 Jbeta reverse. Method: immunoSEQ multiplex PCR; TCRdb's copy keeps in-frame clones and lacks some. The data contain 95,000 to 150,000 clones, about 80% of them singletons. With 6 bases clipped from V and 9 bases from J, the junction kept 4 bases outside the gene matches. Germline CDR1 MNHNS, CDR2 SASEGT. CDR3 size: 12 residues. This clonotype originated in a woman aged 45-60 years in good health and CMV-seropositive. The sample taken for sequencing was PBMCs. V is TRBV6-1 and J is TRBJ2-3; 9 nucleotides match TRBD1. In DNA form, the CDR3 reads TGTGCCAGCAGCCGAGGACAGGGGACGCAGTATTTT. Translating it yields CASSRGQGTQYF.